This TCR beta chain was profiled in a study of T-cell memory formation after mild COVID-19. Whole-study results and caveats: Clones contracting across day 15 to 85 had a balanced CD4/CD8 profile; later expanding clones leaned CD4+. What remained unconfirmed was the SARS-CoV-2 specificity of second-wave clones peaking on day 37.

This clonotype was seen repeatedly, ten times or more. The antigen is not known. The CDR3 has 16 residues. Germline V CDR1 and CDR2: GTSNPN, SVGIG (reference sequence). V lost 0 bases, J lost 4 bases, and 9 bases stayed unmatched. 5'RACE, which relied on constant-segment primers, yielded TCR alpha and TCR beta cDNA libraries carrying sample barcodes and UMIs. Each CDR3 protein is one row after TCRdb ran MiXCR on the 5' RACE reads. The sample yields roughly 35,000 distinct CDR3 sequences, roughly 20% seen once. Input material: PBMCs or a T cell subset sorted from them (not recorded which). This receptor was identified in an adult who had mild COVID-19 (a few samples of this study predate the infection). Cell type and time point are not known. This chain uses TRBV30 with TRBJ1-5; 7 positions match TRBD1. CDR3 bases: TGTGCCTGGAGTGTACGTGAGGGGGCAGGTAATCAGCCCCAGCATTTT. Protein sequence: CAWSVREGAGNQPQHF.